The 5 T cell receptor beta chains below all came from one sample that was sequenced in a study of response to subunit inactivated influenza vaccine. Each CDR3 protein gets one entry after TCRdb re-called the RT-PCR reads with MiXCR. The sample carries a few hundred thousand distinct CDR3 sequences, roughly 15% recorded once. This specimen consisted of PBMCs from blood, obtained 11 to 12 days after vaccination. These receptors all come from a man between 45 and 60 years old who received an inactivated influenza vaccine.

The sample holds a few counts of this clonotype. The chain links TRBV5-1 to TRBJ2-1; TRBD1 matches at 12 bases. V lost 4 bases to trimming and J lost 12 bases; unmatched junction nucleotides: 11. Per germline, CDR1 SGHRS and CDR2 YFSETQ. The CDR3 covers 15 residues. The CDR3 spells CASSISGTGGARQFF. The CDR3, as DNA: TGCGCCAGCAGCATCTCCGGGACAGGGGGCGCACGGCAGTTCTTC. The whole variable domain, filled in from reference TRBV5-1 and TRBJ2-1, reads KAGVTQTPRYLIKTRGQQVTLSCSPISGHRSVSWYQQTPGQGLQFLFEYFSETQRNKGNFPGRFSGRQFSNSRSEMNVSTLELGDSALYLCASSISGTGGARQFFGPGTRLTVL.

The chain combines TRBV15 with TRBJ2-7; 9 nucleotides match TRBD1. With 1 base clipped from V and 6 bases from J, the junction kept 10 bases outside the gene matches. The germline V gene has CDR1 LNHNV and CDR2 YYDKDF (reference sequence). There are 16 residues in the CDR3. This CDR3 reads CATSRGFGTGTREQYF. The CDR3 DNA reads TGTGCCACCAGCAGAGGCTTCGGGACAGGGACGCGCGAGCAGTACTTC. The entire variable domain, with the rest obtained from reference TRBV15 and TRBJ2-7, is as follows: DAMVIQNPRYQVTQFGKPVTLSCSQTLNHNVMYWYQQKSSQAPKLLFHYYDKDFNNEADTPDNFQSRRPNTSFCFLDIRSPGLGDTAMYLCATSRGFGTGTREQYFGPGTRLTVT.

This clonotype was seen a few times. The chain uses TRBV7-2 and TRBJ2-2, with D hard to call. CDR1 is SGHTA, CDR2 FQGNSA, per germline. V was cut by 1 base and J by 2 bases, with 11 bases left in between. CDR3 length: 16 amino acids. The CDR3 DNA sequence: TGTGCCAGCAGCTTAGTAGATGTCAGTAACACCGGGGAGCTGTTTTTT. This gives the protein CASSLVDVSNTGELFF.

The V gene is TRBV5-1, the J gene TRBJ2-4; 7 nucleotides match TRBD1. J was trimmed by 8 bases and V by 0 bases; bases with no gene match: 11. Germline CDR1 and CDR2: SGHRS and YFSETQ. CDR3 length: 16 amino acids. CDR3 DNA: TGCGCCAGCAGCTTGGAGTATAAGTTTGACAGGGACATTCAGTACTTC. Residues: CASSLEYKFDRDIQYF. The full variable domain, its missing parts supplied by reference TRBV5-1 and TRBJ2-4, is KAGVTQTPRYLIKTRGQQVTLSCSPISGHRSVSWYQQTPGQGLQFLFEYFSETQRNKGNFPGRFSGRQFSNSRSEMNVSTLELGDSALYLCASSLEYKFDRDIQYFGAGTRLSVL.

This clonotype showed up just a few times. V usage is TRBV4-2 and J usage is TRBJ2-3; D gene ambiguous. The CDR3 sequence is 16 residues long. In germline, CDR1 is LGHNA, CDR2 YNFKEQ. V shed 4 bases and J shed 0 bases, with 14 bases lying between them. The DNA for the CDR3 is TGTGCCAGCAGCCGAGAGAGACGTGTTAGCACAGATACGCAGTATTTT. It yields the protein CASSRERRVSTDTQYF.